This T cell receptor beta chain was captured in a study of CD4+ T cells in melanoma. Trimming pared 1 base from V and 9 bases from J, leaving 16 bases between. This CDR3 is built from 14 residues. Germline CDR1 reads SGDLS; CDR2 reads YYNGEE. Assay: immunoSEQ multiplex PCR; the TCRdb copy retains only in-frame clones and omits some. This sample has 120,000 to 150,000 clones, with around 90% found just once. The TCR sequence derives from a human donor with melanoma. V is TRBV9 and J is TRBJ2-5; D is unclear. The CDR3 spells CASSVSLVPMAQYF. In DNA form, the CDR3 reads TGTGCCAGCAGCGTATCGCTAGTCCCTATGGCCCAGTACTTC.